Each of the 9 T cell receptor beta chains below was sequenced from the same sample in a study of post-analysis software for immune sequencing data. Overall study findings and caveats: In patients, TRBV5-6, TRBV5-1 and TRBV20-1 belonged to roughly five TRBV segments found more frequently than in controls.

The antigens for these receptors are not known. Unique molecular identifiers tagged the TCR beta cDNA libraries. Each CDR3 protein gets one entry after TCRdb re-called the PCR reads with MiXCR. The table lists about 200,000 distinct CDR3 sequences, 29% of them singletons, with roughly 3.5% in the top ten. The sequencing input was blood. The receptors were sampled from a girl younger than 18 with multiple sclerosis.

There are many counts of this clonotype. CDR3 residues: CASSQNYGYTF. CDR3 coding DNA: TGTGCCAGCAGTCAAAACTATGGCTACACCTTC. This chain uses TRBV28 with TRBJ1-2; D gene uncertain. V gave up 5 bases and J gave up 2 bases, with 3 bases separating them. The CDR3 sequence is 11 residues long. CDR1 and CDR2 (germline): MDHEN, SYDVKM.

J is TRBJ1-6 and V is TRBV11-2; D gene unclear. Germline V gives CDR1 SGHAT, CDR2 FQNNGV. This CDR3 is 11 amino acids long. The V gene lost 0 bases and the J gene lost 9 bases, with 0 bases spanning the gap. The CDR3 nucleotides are TGTGCCAGCAGCTTAGATTCACCCCTCCACTTT. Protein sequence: CASSLDSPLHF.

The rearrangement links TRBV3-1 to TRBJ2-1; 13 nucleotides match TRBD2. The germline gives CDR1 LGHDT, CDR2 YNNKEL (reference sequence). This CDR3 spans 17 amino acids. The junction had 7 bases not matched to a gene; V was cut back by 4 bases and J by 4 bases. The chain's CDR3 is CASSPTSGGALYNEQFF. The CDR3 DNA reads TGTGCCAGCAGCCCTACTAGCGGGGGGGCCTTGTACAATGAGCAGTTCTTC.

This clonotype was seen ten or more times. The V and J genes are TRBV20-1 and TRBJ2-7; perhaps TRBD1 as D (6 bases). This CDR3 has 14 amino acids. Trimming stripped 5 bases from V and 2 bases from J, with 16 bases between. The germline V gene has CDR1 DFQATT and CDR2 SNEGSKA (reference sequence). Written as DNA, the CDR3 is TGCAGTGCTTTCCCGGGACACTCCGCCTACGAGCAGTACTTC. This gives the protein CSAFPGHSAYEQYF.

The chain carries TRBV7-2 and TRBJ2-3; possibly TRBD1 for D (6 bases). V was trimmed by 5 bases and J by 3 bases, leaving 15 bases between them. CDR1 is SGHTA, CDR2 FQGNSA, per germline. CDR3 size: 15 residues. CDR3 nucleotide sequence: TGTGCCAGCAGCCAATACAGGGTGTTGACAGATACGCAGTATTTT. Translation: CASSQYRVLTDTQYF.

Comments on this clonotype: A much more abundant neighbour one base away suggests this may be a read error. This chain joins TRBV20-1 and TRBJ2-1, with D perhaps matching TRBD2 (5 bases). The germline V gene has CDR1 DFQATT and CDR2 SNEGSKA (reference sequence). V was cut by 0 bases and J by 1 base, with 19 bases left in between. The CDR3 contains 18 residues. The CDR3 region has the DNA TGCAGTGCTAGAGATCTAAAGCTCGGGGTTACTTCCTACAATGAGCAGTTCTTC. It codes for CSARDLKLGVTSYNEQFF.

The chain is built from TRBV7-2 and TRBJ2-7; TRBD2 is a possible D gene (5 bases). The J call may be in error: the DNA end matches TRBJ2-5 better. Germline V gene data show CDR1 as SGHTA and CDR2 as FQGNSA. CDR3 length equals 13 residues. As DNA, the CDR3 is TGTGCCAGCAGCTTAGTTCTCGAGGGGACCCAGTACTTC. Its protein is CASSLVLEGTQYF.

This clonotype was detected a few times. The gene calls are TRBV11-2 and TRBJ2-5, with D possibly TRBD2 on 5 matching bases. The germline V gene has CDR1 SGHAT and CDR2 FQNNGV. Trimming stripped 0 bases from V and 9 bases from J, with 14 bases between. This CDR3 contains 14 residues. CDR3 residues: CASSLETGLEAQYF. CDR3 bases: TGTGCCAGCAGCTTAGAAACGGGTTTGGAGGCCCAGTACTTC. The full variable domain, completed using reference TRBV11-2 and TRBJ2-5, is EAGVAQSPRYKIIEKRQSVAFWCNPISGHATLYWYQQILGQGPKLLIQFQNNGVVDDSQLPKDRFSAERLKGVDSTLKIQPAKLEDSAVYLCASSLETGLEAQYFGPGTRLLVL.

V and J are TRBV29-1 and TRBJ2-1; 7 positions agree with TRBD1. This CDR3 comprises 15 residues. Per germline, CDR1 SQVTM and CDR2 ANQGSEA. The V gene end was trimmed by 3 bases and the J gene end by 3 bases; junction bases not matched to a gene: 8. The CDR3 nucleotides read TGCAGCGTTGAGTGGGGGACAGCCGACTACAATGAGCAGTTCTTC. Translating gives CSVEWGTADYNEQFF.